This T cell receptor beta chain was observed in a study of T cells after yellow fever vaccination. Via MiXCR, TCRdb re-called the 5' RACE reads, giving one row per CDR3 protein. Among approximately 510,000 distinct CDR3 sequences listed, about a fifth were seen once. This TCR derives from a young man who received the YFV17D yellow fever vaccine. The input for sequencing was PBMCs, taken roughly 23 days after the first yellow fever vaccination.

The CDR3 region has the DNA TGCAGTGCCCCCGGGTCTGGGGAGCTGTTTTTT. It codes for CSAPGSGELFF. The chain uses TRBV20-1 and TRBJ2-2; no clear D gene. Germline V gene data show CDR1 as DFQATT and CDR2 as SNEGSKA (reference sequence). V was shortened by 6 bases and J by 8 bases, with 10 bases between the two germline ends. This CDR3 contains 11 residues.